Listed here is a single TCR beta chain. These data are taken from a study of blood T cell repertoires in COVID-19. On the study more broadly: From the United States, Italy and Spain came samples of acute and convalescent COVID-19.

Across about two dozen US areas, participants ranged in age from roughly 18 to 89 years. Grouping used clinical history reported by participants in a survey and questionnaire. Trimming left V 0 bases short and J 5 bases short, with 7 bases between. CDR1 is LGHNA and CDR2 is YNFKEQ in the germline V gene. The CDR3 sequence is 13 residues long. In the original processing: Amplification of reference gene primers was used by the study to estimate nucleated cell counts. Clones were read by immunoSEQ multiplex PCR, and TCRdb kept only the in-frame ones, dropping some. V and J calls and clone size are those listed in that table; D and trimming were worked out from the DNA. The table has roughly 200,000 clones, roughly 82% seen once.

This receptor was obtained from a middle-aged man with acute COVID-19. What was sequenced was PBMCs or T cells enriched from blood (not recorded which). The chain recombines TRBV4-2 with TRBJ1-2; D gene unclear. DNA of the CDR3: TGTGCCAGCAGCCAAGACGTTGTATATGGCTACACCTTC. This translates into CASSQDVVYGYTF.